The present entry profiles one T cell receptor beta chain with its context. The data belong to a study of blood T cell repertoires in COVID-19. Overall study context: Samples taken during acute and convalescent COVID-19 were collected in the United States, Italy and Spain. PBMCs, B-cell-depleted T cells, or T cells provided the cDNA or gDNA that made up the material.

CDR1 and CDR2 (germline): MNHEY, SVGAGI. The V end was cut by 2 bases, the J end by 7 bases, with 11 bases between. The CDR3 runs 14 residues. Methods used by the authors: Reference gene primer amplification gave nucleated cell count estimates. Clones were sequenced by immunoSEQ multiplex PCR, and TCRdb holds only the in-frame ones, with some missing. V and J calls and clone size follow that table, whereas D and trimming were derived from the DNA. The table includes some 250,000 clones, approximately 85% detected once. The chain links TRBV6-5 to TRBJ1-4; D ambiguous. This TCR was sampled from a human donor in a cohort sampled during active COVID-19. The sequenced sample was peripheral blood. This chain's CDR3 is CASSYRGWSEKLFF. The DNA of the CDR3 is TGTGCCAGCAGTTACCGGGGTTGGAGTGAAAAACTGTTTTTT.